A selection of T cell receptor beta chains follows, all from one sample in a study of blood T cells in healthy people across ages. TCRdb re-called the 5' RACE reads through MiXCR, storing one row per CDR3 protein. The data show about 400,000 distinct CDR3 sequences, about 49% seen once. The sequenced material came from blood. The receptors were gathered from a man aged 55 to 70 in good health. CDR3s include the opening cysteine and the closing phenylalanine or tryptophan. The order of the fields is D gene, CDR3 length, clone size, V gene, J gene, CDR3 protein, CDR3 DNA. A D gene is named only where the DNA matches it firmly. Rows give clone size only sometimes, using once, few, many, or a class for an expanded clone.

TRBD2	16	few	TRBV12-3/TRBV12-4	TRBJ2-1	CASSSVAGGRGNEQFF	TGTGCCAGCAGTTCTGTAGCGGGGGGCCGGGGCAATGAGCAGTTCTTC
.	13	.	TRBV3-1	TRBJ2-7	CASSQPLGHEQYF	TGTGCCAGCAGCCAACCTCTTGGCCACGAGCAGTACTTC
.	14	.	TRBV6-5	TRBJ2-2	CASSLDQTTGQLFF	TGTGCCAGCAGTCTCGACCAAACCACCGGGCAGCTGTTTTTT
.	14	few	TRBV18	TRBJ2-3	CASSPTGAADTQYF	TGTGCCAGCTCACCAACGGGAGCGGCAGATACGCAGTATTTT
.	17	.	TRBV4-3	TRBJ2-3	CASSQDDGGIGTDTQYF	TGCGCCAGCAGCCAAGATGACGGCGGGATCGGGACAGATACGCAGTATTTT
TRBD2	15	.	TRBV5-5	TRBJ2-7	CASSLLTSGYYEQYF	TGTGCCAGCAGCTTGCTAACTAGCGGGTACTACGAGCAGTACTTC
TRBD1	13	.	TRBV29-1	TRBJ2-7	CSVVTGGGGEQYF	TGCAGCGTTGTGACAGGGGGCGGAGGCGAGCAGTACTTC
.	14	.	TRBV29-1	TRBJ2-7	CSAATTGSSYEQYF	TGCAGCGCCGCGACCACCGGGAGCTCCTACGAGCAGTACTTC
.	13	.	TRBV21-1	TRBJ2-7	CASSSRSSYEQYF	TGTGCCAGCAGCTCAAGGAGCTCCTACGAGCAGTACTTC
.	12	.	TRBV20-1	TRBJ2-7	CSAMGRTYEQYF	TGCAGTGCTATGGGCCGGACTTACGAGCAGTACTTC
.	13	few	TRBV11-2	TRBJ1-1	CASSYRGPTEAFF	TGTGCCAGCAGCTACCGGGGCCCCACTGAAGCTTTCTTT
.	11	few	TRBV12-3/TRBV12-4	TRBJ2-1	CASSSGVEQFF	TGTGCCAGCAGTTCAGGTGTTGAGCAGTTCTTC
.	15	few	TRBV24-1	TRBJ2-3	CATSDAQRAADTQYF	TGTGCCACCAGTGATGCCCAGCGGGCCGCAGATACGCAGTATTTT
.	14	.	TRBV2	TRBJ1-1	CASRGRGMNTEAFF	TGTGCCAGCCGGGGACGGGGCATGAACACTGAAGCTTTCTTT
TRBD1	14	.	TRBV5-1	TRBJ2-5	CASSPGQGKETQYF	TGCGCCAGCAGCCCTGGACAGGGGAAAGAGACCCAGTACTTC
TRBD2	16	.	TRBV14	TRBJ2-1	CASSLGVGRVGNEQFF	TGTGCCAGCAGCCTCGGAGTGGGGAGGGTCGGCAATGAGCAGTTCTTC
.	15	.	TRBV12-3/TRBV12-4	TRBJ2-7	CASSPGALSSYEQYF	TGTGCCAGCAGTCCCGGGGCTCTGAGCTCCTACGAGCAGTACTTC